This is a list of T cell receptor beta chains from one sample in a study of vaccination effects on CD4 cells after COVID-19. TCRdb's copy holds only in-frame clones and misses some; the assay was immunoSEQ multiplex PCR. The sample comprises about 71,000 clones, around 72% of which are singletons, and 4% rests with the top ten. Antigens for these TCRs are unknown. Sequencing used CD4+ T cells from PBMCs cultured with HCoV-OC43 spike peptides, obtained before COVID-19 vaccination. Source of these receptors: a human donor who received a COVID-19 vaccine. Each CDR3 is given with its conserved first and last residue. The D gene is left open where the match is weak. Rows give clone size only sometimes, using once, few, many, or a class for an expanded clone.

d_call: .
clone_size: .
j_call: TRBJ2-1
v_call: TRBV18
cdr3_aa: CASSRGGGASNEQFF
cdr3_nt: TGTGCCAGCTCGCGGGGTGGGGGCGCCTCCAATGAGCAGTTCTTC

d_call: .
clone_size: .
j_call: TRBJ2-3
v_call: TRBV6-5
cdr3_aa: CASSLTDSTDTQYF
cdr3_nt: TGTGCCAGCAGTTTAACGGACAGCACAGATACGCAGTATTTT

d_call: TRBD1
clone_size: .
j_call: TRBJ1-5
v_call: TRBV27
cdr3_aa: CASRGTANQPQHF
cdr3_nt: TGTGCCAGCAGAGGGACAGCGAATCAGCCCCAGCATTTT

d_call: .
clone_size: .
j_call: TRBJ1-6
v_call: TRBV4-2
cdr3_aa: CASSGGFSYNSPLHF
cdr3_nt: TGTGCCAGCAGCGGAGGGTTCTCCTATAATTCACCCCTCCACTTT

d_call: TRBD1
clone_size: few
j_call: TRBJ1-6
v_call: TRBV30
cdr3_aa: CAWNTLRGDRADSPLHF
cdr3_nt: TGTGCCTGGAACACCCTACGCGGAGACAGGGCTGATTCACCCCTCCACTTT

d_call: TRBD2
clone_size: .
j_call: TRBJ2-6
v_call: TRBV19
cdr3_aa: CASRPLGGAGGTNSGANVLTF
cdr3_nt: TGTGCCAGTAGGCCCCTAGGGGGAGCGGGGGGTACAAACTCTGGGGCCAACGTCCTGACTTTC

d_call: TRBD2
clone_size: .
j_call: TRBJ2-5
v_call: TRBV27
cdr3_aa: CASSLKTGTSGGVQETQYF
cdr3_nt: TGTGCCAGCAGTTTAAAAACCGGGACTAGCGGGGGGGTTCAAGAGACCCAGTACTTC

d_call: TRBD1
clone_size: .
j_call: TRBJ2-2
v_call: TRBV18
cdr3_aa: CASSPGQPTGELFF
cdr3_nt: TGTGCCAGCTCACCGGGACAGCCCACCGGGGAGCTGTTTTTT

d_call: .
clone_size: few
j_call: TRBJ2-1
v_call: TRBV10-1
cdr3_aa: CASSESARGYEQFF
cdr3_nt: TGCGCCAGCAGTGAGTCGGCCAGGGGATACGAGCAGTTCTTC

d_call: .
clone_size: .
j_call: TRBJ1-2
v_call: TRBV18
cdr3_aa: CASSPQGANYGYTF
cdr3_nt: TGTGCCAGCTCACCACAGGGCGCAAACTATGGCTACACCTTC

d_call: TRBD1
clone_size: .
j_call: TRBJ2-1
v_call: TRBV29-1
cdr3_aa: CSVGPVGQGGNEQFF
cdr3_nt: TGCAGCGTTGGCCCCGTCGGACAGGGTGGGAATGAGCAGTTCTTC

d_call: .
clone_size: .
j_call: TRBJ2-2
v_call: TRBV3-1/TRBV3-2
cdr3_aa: CASSQWALPGELFF
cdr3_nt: TGTGCCAGCAGCCAATGGGCATTGCCCGGGGAGCTGTTTTTT

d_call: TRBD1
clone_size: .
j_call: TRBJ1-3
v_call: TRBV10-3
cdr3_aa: CAIRPNSDRGYGNTIYF
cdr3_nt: TGTGCCATCAGACCCAACAGCGACAGGGGGTATGGAAACACCATATATTTT

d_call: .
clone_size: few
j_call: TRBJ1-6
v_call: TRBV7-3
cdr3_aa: CASSRGPGGSPLHF
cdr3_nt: TGTGCCAGCAGCCGGGGCCCAGGAGGGTCACCCCTCCACTTT

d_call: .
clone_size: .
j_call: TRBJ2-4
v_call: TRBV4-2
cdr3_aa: CASSQDVAQGKAKNIQYF
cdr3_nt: TGTGCCAGCAGCCAAGATGTGGCGCAGGGGAAAGCCAAAAACATTCAGTACTTC

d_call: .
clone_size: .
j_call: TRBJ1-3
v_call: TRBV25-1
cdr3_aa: CASRDPGSSGNTIYF
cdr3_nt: TGTGCCAGCAGAGACCCAGGGTCCTCTGGAAACACCATATATTTT

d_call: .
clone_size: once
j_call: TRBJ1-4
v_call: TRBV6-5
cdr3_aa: CASSLSLRGEKLFF
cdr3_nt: TGTGCCAGCAGCCTAAGTCTGAGGGGCGAAAAACTGTTTTTT

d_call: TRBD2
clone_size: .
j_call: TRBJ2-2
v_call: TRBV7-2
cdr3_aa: CASSLDAGGRTGELFF
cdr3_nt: TGTGCCAGCAGCTTAGATGCGGGGGGCCGAACCGGGGAGCTGTTTTTT

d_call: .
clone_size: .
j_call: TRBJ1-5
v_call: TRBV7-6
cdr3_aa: CASSPGTANSNQPQHF
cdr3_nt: TGTGCCAGCAGCCCAGGGACGGCCAATAGCAATCAGCCCCAGCATTTT

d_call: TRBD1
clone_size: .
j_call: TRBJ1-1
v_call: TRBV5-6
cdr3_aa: CASSLAGGGTEAFF
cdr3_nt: TGTGCCAGCAGCTTGGCAGGGGGAGGAACTGAAGCTTTCTTT

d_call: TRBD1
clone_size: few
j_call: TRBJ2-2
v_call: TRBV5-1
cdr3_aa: CASSSGQVHTGELFF
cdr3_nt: TGCGCCAGCAGCTCTGGACAGGTCCACACCGGGGAGCTGTTTTTT

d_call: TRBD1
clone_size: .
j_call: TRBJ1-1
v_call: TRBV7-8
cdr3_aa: CASSLTFPGQGYENTEAFF
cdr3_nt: TGTGCCAGCAGCTTAACTTTTCCGGGACAGGGTTACGAGAACACTGAAGCTTTCTTT

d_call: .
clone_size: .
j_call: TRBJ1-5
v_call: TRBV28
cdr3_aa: CASSLIRGNQPQHF
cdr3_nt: TGTGCCAGCAGTTTAATTAGGGGGAATCAGCCCCAGCATTTT

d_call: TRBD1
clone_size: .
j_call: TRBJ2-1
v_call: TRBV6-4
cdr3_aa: CARTRTGAYNEQFF
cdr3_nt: TGTGCCCGGACCCGCACAGGGGCCTACAATGAGCAGTTCTTC

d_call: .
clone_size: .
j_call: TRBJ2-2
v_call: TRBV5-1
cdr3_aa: CASSLELRGASGELFF
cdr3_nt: TGCGCCAGCAGCTTGGAGCTGAGGGGGGCGTCAGGGGAGCTGTTTTTT

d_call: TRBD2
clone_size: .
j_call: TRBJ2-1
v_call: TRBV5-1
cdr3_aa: CASSFQAGGYSYNEQFF
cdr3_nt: TGCGCCAGCAGCTTTCAAGCGGGGGGATACTCCTACAATGAGCAGTTCTTC

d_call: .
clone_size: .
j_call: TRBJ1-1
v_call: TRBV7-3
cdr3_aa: CASSLRGQGTEAFF
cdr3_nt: TGTGCCAGCAGCTTAAGGGGACAAGGCACTGAAGCTTTCTTT

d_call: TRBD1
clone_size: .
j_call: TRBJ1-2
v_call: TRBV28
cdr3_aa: CASETGSDYGYTF
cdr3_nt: TGTGCCAGCGAGACAGGGTCTGACTATGGCTACACCTTC

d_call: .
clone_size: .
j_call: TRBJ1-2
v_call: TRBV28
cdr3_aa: CASSSTSNYGYTF
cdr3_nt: TGTGCCAGCAGTTCGACATCCAACTATGGCTACACCTTC

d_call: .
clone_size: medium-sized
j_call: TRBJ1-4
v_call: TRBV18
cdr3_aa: CASSPIMFEKLFF
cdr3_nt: TGTGCCAGCTCACCAATTATGTTTGAAAAACTGTTTTTT

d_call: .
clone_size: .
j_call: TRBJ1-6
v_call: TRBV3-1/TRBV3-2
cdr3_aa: CASSQWIGGALNSPLHF
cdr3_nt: TGTGCCAGCAGCCAATGGATTGGTGGGGCACTCAATTCACCCCTCCACTTT

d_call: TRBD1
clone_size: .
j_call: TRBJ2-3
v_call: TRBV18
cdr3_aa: CASSHRTGGSDTQYF
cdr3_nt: TGTGCCAGCTCACATAGGACAGGGGGCTCAGATACGCAGTATTTT

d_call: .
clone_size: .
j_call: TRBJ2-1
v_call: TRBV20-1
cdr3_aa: CSAGDNEQFF
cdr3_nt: TGCAGTGCTGGGGATAATGAGCAGTTCTTC

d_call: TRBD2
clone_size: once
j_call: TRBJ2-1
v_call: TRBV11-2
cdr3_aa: CASSARLAGHNEQFF
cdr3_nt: TGTGCCAGCAGCGCCCGACTAGCGGGTCACAATGAGCAGTTCTTC

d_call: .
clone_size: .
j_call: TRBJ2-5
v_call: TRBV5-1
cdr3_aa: CASSEDQETQYF
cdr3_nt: TGCGCCAGCAGCGAAGACCAAGAGACCCAGTACTTC

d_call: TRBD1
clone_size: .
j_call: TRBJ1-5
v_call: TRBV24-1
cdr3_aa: CATSDHTGGQGAFSNQPQHF
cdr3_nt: TGTGCCACCAGTGATCATACAGGGGGACAGGGGGCCTTTAGCAATCAGCCCCAGCATTTT

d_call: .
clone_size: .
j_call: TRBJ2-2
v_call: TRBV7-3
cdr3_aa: CASSLTAGTNTGELFF
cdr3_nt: TGTGCCAGCAGCTTAACGGCCGGGACTAACACCGGGGAGCTGTTTTTT

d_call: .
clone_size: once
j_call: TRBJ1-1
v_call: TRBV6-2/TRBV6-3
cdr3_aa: CASSYQGQGGTEAFF
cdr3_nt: TGTGCCAGCAGTTACCAGGGGCAGGGAGGCACTGAAGCTTTCTTT

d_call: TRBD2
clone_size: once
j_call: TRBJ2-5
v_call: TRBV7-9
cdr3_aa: CASSSAGVETQYF
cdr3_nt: TGTGCCAGCAGCTCGGCGGGAGTAGAGACCCAGTACTTC

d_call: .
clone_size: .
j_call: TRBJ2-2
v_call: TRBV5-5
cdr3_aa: CASSLVSARLTGELFF
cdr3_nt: TGTGCCAGCAGCTTGGTATCAGCCAGGCTCACCGGGGAGCTGTTTTTT

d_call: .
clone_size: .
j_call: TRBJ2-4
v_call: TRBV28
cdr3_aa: CASSSPRGGNIQYF
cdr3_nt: TGTGCCAGCAGTTCCCCCCGGGGTGGGAACATTCAGTACTTC

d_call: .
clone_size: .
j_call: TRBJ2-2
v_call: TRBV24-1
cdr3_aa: CATSEAGGRHPRFF
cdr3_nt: TGTGCCACCAGTGAAGCTGGGGGCCGCCACCCCCGTTTTTTT

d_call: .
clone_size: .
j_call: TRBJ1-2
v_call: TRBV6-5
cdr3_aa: CASSSWNRVGYGYTF
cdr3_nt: TGTGCCAGCAGCTCCTGGAACCGGGTCGGCTATGGCTACACCTTC

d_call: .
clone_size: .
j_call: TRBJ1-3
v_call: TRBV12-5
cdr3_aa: CASGRPGTGNTIYF
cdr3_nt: TGTGCTAGTGGCCGTCCCGGGACAGGAAACACCATATATTTT